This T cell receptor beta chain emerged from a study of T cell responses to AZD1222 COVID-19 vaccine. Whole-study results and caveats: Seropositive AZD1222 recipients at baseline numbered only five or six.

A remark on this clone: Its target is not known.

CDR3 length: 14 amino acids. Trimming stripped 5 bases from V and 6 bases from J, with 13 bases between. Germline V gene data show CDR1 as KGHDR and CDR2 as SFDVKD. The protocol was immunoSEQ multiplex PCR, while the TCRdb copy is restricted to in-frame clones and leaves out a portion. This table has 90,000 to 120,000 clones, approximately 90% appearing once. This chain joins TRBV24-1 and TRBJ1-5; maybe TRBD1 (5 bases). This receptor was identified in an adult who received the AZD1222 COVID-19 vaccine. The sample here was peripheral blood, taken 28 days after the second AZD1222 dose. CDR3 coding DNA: TGTGCCACCAGTGTGGGGAGTGGGGCTCAGCCCCAGCATTTT. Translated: CATSVGSGAQPQHF.